What follows is one T cell receptor beta chain and its context. The antigen is unknown. CDR1 and CDR2 from the germline V gene are MNHEY and SMNVEV (reference sequence). Trimming removed 8 bases from V and 1 base from J, with 9 bases in between. CDR3 length: 13 amino acids. These data come from a study of OX40 agonist ivuxolimab in advanced cancers. Study background: Patients were treated with intravenous ivuxolimab, dosed at 0.01 to 10 mg/kg and infused every 2 weeks. Broader study findings: Relatively little clonal expansion, among the lowest observed, appeared in partial responders at 0.1-3.0 mg/kg.

Here immunoSEQ multiplex PCR was the method, and the copy in TCRdb shows in-frame clones only, minus some. The table records fewer than 40,000 clones, 65% to 90% of them present only once. Sequencing used CD4+ or CD8+ T cells sorted from blood, obtained in a trial of the OX40 agonist ivuxolimab. This clonotype originated in an adult with an advanced solid tumor such as melanoma, head and neck, liver or kidney cancer. The J gene is TRBJ1-5, the V gene TRBV27; D may be TRBD1 (5 bases). The CDR3 sequence: CASARGSNQPQHF. The CDR3 DNA is TGTGCCAGCGCTCGGGGCAGCAATCAGCCCCAGCATTTT.